This T cell receptor (beta chain) is from a study of blood T cells in healthy people across ages. Study-wide background: Researchers report that template switching captured about one barcoded beta molecule per two T cells. Study-wide findings and caveats: Older age went with lower TCR beta diversity per million T cells, in a roughly linear way.

In this sample, this clonotype turned up a few times. As yet, its antigen is unknown. Possible read error: a much larger clone is one base away. The CDR3 has 14 residues. Trimming shortened V by 3 bases and J by 4 bases, and 15 bases separated the two germline ends. The germline CDR1 and CDR2 sequences are DFQATT and SNEGSKA (reference sequence). Sample donors were healthy Caucasian individuals that came from Russia, aged 6 to 90. Total RNA was extracted at no less than 6 micrograms per sample. A second PCR of roughly 6 to 12 cycles used a sample-barcoded 5' primer and a J-beta primer mix. TCRdb called the 5' RACE reads again in MiXCR, with one record for every CDR3 protein. Of some 790,000 distinct CDR3 sequences listed, 29% are singletons.

The J gene is TRBJ2-5, the V gene TRBV20-1; D is undetermined. Source material: blood. This receptor was obtained from an elderly woman in good health. The CDR3 coding sequence is TGCAGTGCTAGTGTCTCCGGCTCGCCAGAGACCCAGTACTTC. This gives the protein CSASVSGSPETQYF.